The 13 T cell receptor beta chains below come from one sample, sequenced in a study of vaccination effects on CD4 cells after COVID-19. TCRdb's copy holds only in-frame clones and misses some; the assay was immunoSEQ multiplex PCR. The sample carries 24,000 or so clones, 60% to 80% recorded once. Pools of viral peptides were used by the ViraFEST assay to expand antigen-specific CD4+ T cells ahead of sequencing. After roughly 9 days in culture, the CD4+ T cells were isolated. As their vaccination, participants received two doses of either BNT162b2 or mRNA-1273. These receptors have no identified antigens. Material: CD4+ T cells from PBMCs cultured with HCoV-229E spike peptides, obtained after COVID-19 vaccination. The origin of the receptors is a human donor who received a COVID-19 vaccine.

The chain couples TRBV11-2 to TRBJ2-3, with TRBD2 matching over 12 bases. With V trimmed by 7 bases and J by 6 bases, 5 bases remained unmatched. The CDR3 extends over 14 amino acids. The germline V gene has CDR1 SGHAT and CDR2 FQNNGV. The chain's CDR3 is CASKLAGGLDTQYF. The CDR3, as DNA: TGTGCCAGCAAGCTAGCGGGGGGGTTGGATACGCAGTATTTT.

V gene TRBV9 combines with J gene TRBJ2-2, with TRBD1 matching over 9 bases. Trimming took 5 bases from V and 6 from J; bases not matched to a gene: 8. Germline assignment: CDR1 SGDLS and CDR2 YYNGEE. This CDR3 spans 15 amino acids. The DNA for the CDR3 is TGTGCCAGCAGAGACATGACAGGGGGTCCCGGGGAGCTGTTTTTT. Protein sequence: CASRDMTGGPGELFF.

The table lists this clone with a count of one. This sequence joins TRBV15 and TRBJ1-4; 9 positions agree with TRBD1. V shed 1 base and J 8 bases; nucleotides not matched to a gene: 2. The germline V gene has CDR1 LNHNV and CDR2 YYDKDF (reference sequence). This CDR3 has 14 amino acids. CDR3 DNA: TGTGCCACCAGCAGAGCGGGACAGGGAGAAAAACTGTTTTTT. It codes for CATSRAGQGEKLFF.

The rearrangement uses TRBV18 and TRBJ2-5; D may be TRBD2 (6 bases). Trimming shortened V by 3 bases and J by 5 bases, and 10 bases separated the two germline ends. Germline CDR1 KGHSH, CDR2 LQKENI. This CDR3 has 13 amino acids. CDR3 bases: TGTGCCAGCTCACCCACTAGCATCGAGACCCAGTACTTC. Translating it yields CASSPTSIETQYF.

The genes are TRBV11-2 and TRBJ2-5; D remains unclear. V lost 3 bases to trimming and J lost 4 bases, with 6 bases between them. Germline CDR1 is SGHAT and CDR2 is FQNNGV. The CDR3 is 12 amino acids. CDR3 in amino acids: CASSFFLETQYF. The CDR3 region has the DNA TGTGCCAGCAGCTTTTTCCTAGAGACCCAGTACTTC.

The chain is built from TRBV6-2 or TRBV6-3 and TRBJ2-3; the D gene is possibly TRBD2 (5 bases). Between the trimmed V and J ends, which lost 3 bases and 8 bases, there was a span of 27 bases. Per the germline V gene, CDR1 is MNHEY and CDR2 is SVGEGT. The CDR3 spans 18 residues. The CDR3 reads CASSYFRRLTIGSGTQYF. DNA for the CDR3: TGTGCCAGCAGTTATTTTCGGCGGCTGACTATCGGATCCGGTACGCAGTATTTT.

This rearrangement joins TRBV29-1 to TRBJ1-1; D is possibly TRBD1 (5 bases). Germline values: CDR1 SQVTM, CDR2 ANQGSEA. The CDR3 runs to 14 residues. The V and J ends lost 5 bases and 3 bases respectively, with 16 bases between them. DNA of the CDR3: TGCAGCGTTATCGACGACAGTCTCTACACTGAAGCTTTCTTT. Amino acid sequence: CSVIDDSLYTEAFF.

The V call is TRBV5-1, the J call TRBJ1-1, with D maybe TRBD1 (6 bases). In germline, CDR1 is SGHRS, CDR2 YFSETQ. Trimming pared 5 bases from V and 1 base from J, leaving 15 bases between. CDR3 length: 15 residues. The CDR3 here is CASRRSGTQNTEAFF. The CDR3, as DNA: TGCGCCAGCAGACGCTCCGGGACACAGAACACTGAAGCTTTCTTT.

J is TRBJ2-1 and V is TRBV6-1; 11 bases are a match to TRBD1. CDR1 is MNHNS, CDR2 SASEGT, per germline. The ends lost 3 bases at V and 6 bases at J; junction bases unmatched: 1. The CDR3 consists of 14 residues. The CDR3 loop reads CASSEGTGGNEQFF. In nucleotides, the CDR3 is TGTGCCAGCAGTGAGGGGACAGGGGGCAATGAGCAGTTCTTC.

This clone occurred a few times. The rearrangement uses TRBV3-1 (or the pseudogene TRBV3-2) and TRBJ2-7, with a weak D call TRBD2 (6 bases). Germline V gene data show CDR1 as LGHDT and CDR2 as YNNKEL (reference sequence). The CDR3 is 14 amino acids. The V gene lost 1 base and the J gene lost 6 bases, with 13 bases spanning the gap. The DNA for the CDR3 is TGTGCCAGCAGCCAAGTCGGAGGGCTGCTCGAGCAGTACTTC. The encoded protein is CASSQVGGLLEQYF.

This chain links TRBV27 with TRBJ1-1, with D perhaps TRBD1 (6 bases). CDR1 and CDR2 (germline): MNHEY, SMNVEV (reference sequence). The CDR3 spans 14 residues. Trimming stripped 8 bases from V and 2 bases from J, with 15 bases between. The CDR3 DNA reads as TGTGCCAGCTTCGTTAAGGGGACAAACACTGAAGCTTTCTTT. It is translated as CASFVKGTNTEAFF.

The J gene is TRBJ1-3, the V gene TRBV5-5; 7 nucleotides match TRBD1. Germline CDR1 is SGHKS and CDR2 is YYEKEE (reference sequence). J was trimmed by 6 bases and V by 2 bases; bases with no gene match: 14. CDR3 size: 17 residues. This CDR3 is CASSLGLEGALENTIYF. The CDR3 DNA sequence: TGTGCCAGCAGCTTAGGATTGGAGGGGGCCCTCGAAAACACCATATATTTT.

The chain combines TRBV25-1 with TRBJ2-3; D uncertain. The CDR3 has 13 amino acids. V gave up 8 bases and J gave up 0 bases, with 9 bases separating them. Germline loops: CDR1 MGHDK, CDR2 SYGVNS. This CDR3 is CASSATSTDTQYF. In DNA, the CDR3 is TGTGCCAGCTCGGCCACTAGCACAGATACGCAGTATTTT. Using reference TRBV25-1 and TRBJ2-3 for the parts outside the CDR3, the full variable domain is EADIYQTPRYLVIGTGKKITLECSQTMGHDKMYWYQQDPGMELHLIHYSYGVNSTEKGDLSSESTVSRIRTEHFPLTLESARPSHTSQYLCASSATSTDTQYFGPGTRLTVL.